This T cell receptor beta chain came from a study of T cells in Graves' hyperthyroidism and ophthalmopathy. Comment on this clonotype: Its specificity is not known. Just one base apart from a much larger clone, this may be a read error.

Stable disease denoted Graves' hyperthyroidism without ophthalmopathy progression within 18 months. Patients with uncontrolled infections, other autoimmune diseases, pregnancy or lactation were excluded. Extraction of PBMCs used more than 8.5 ml of fresh peripheral blood. There are 13 residues in the CDR3. Germline V CDR1 and CDR2: MNHEY, SVGEGT. Study-wide results and caveats: Ophthalmopathy onset followed model prediction by a median about six months.

Amplification of TCR beta CDR3 regions used RNA as the template. A set of HTBI primers served as the primers for a first-round RT-PCR of the TCR CDR3. MiXCR, run by TCRdb on the multiplex PCR reads, gives a single entry per CDR3 protein. The sample shows about 560,000 distinct CDR3 sequences, over 15% of them seen only once. The V and J genes are TRBV6-2 or TRBV6-3 and TRBJ2-7, with D possibly being TRBD2 (7 bases). The sample taken for sequencing was blood. The receptor was isolated from a woman aged 18 to 35 with Graves' hyperthyroidism. The CDR3 DNA sequence: TGTGCCAGCAGCATGGCAGGGGACTACGGGCAGTACTTC. This gives the protein CASSMAGDYGQYF.